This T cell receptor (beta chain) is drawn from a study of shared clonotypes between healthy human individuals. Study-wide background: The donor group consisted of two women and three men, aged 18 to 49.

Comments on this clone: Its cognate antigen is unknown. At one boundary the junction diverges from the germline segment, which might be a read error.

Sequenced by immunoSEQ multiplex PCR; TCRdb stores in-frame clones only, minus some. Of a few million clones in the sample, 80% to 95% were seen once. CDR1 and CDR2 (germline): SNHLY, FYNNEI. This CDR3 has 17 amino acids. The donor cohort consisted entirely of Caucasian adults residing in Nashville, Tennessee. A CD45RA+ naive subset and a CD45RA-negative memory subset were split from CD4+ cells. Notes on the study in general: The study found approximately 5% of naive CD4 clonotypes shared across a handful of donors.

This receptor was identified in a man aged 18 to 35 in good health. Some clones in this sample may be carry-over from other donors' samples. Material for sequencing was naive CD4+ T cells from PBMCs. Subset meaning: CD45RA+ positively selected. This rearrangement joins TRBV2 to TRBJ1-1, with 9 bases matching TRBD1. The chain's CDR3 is CLPQRAWDRDLNTEAFF. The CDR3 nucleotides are TGCCTTCCTCAGAGGGCATGGGACAGGGATCTGAACACTGAAGCTTTCTTT.